What follows describes a single TCR beta chain. Its target is unknown. This record belongs to a study of graft-versus-host responses after intestinal transplantation. Study-level information: Grafts that recipients had were multivisceral, liver-intestinal, or isolated intestinal transplants. Findings and limits, study-wide: Patients who carried graft-donor T cell macrochimerism also had high graft-versus-host to host-versus-graft clonal ratios in their allografts. There were GvH clones found in recipient marrow, and some of them appeared first in ileum or blood. Researchers found peak circulating GvH clone levels linked to early post-transplant HvG declines.

Sequencing was performed with immunoSEQ multiplex PCR; in TCRdb, only in-frame clones are kept and a portion is missing. The sample holds 80,000 or so clones; 80% to 95% are singletons and the top ten take 0.55% to 0.75%. This clonotype was obtained from a human patient who received an intestinal transplant, so some T cells may come from the graft donor. Sequencing was performed on PBMCs, taken 98 days after intestinal transplantation.

CDR3 protein: CASSYSGTAYEQYF. The CDR3 bases are TGTGCCAGCAGTTACTCTGGGACAGCCTACGAGCAGTACTTC. The V call is TRBV6-5, the J call TRBJ2-7, with TRBD1 matching over 7 bases. V shed 0 bases and J 2 bases; nucleotides not matched to a gene: 1. Germline CDR1 is MNHEY and CDR2 is SVGAGI. The CDR3 has 14 residues.